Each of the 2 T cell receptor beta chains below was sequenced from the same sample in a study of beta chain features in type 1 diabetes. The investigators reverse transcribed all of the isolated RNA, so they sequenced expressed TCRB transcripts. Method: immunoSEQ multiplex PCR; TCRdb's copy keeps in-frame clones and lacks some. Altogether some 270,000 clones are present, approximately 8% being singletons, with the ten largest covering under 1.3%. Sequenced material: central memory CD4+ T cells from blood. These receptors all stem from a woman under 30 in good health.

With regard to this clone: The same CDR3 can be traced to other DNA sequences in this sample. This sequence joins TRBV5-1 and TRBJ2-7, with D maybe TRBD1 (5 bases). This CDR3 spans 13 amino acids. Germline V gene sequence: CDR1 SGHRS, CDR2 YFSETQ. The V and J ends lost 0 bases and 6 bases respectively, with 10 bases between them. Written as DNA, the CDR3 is TGCGCCAGCAGCTTGGGTCAGGGCGGCGAGCAGTACGTC. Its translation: CASSLGQGGEQYV.

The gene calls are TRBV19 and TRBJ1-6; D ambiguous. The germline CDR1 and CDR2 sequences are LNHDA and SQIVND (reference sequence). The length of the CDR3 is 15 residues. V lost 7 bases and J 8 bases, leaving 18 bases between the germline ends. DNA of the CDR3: TGTGCCAGTACCAAAGGGAGGACGGACTATTCACCCCTCCACTTT. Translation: CASTKGRTDYSPLHF.